One and the same sample provided the 21 T cell receptor beta chains below, sequenced in a study of blood T cell repertoires in COVID-19. Repertoires were generated with immunoSEQ multiplex PCR, while TCRdb's copy carries only in-frame clones and drops some. This sample has about 120,000 clones, with over 65% found just once. Specimen: peripheral blood. The receptors derive from a man younger than 45 with acute or convalescent COVID-19.

The chain is built from TRBV6-6 and TRBJ1-5, with D maybe TRBD1 (6 bases). There are 14 residues in the CDR3. V was trimmed by 5 bases and J by 2 bases, leaving 10 bases between them. Germline V gene lookup returns CDR1 MNHNY and CDR2 SVGAGI (reference sequence). The CDR3 region is CASSKQGGNQPQHF. The CDR3 nucleotides are TGTGCCAGCAGTAAACAGGGAGGCAATCAGCCCCAGCATTTT.

The chain is built from TRBV19 and TRBJ2-2, with 8 positions matching TRBD2. The CDR3 loop spans 16 amino acids. Losses at the gene ends were 1 base for V and 0 bases for J; bases not matched to a gene: 1. Germline V gene lookup returns CDR1 LNHDA and CDR2 SQIVND (reference sequence). CDR3 sequence (DNA): TGTGCCAGTAGTATAGTCGGGGGGGCGAACACCGGGGAGCTGTTTTTT. It translates to CASSIVGGANTGELFF.

V gene TRBV10-3 combines with J gene TRBJ1-6; D call uncertain. The V gene lost 6 bases and the J gene lost 6 bases, with 12 bases spanning the gap. Germline CDR1 is ENHRY and CDR2 is SYGVKD. This CDR3 contains 14 residues. CDR3 in DNA: TGTGCCATCAGACAGACAATTTCTAATTCACCCCTCCACTTT. This sequence encodes CAIRQTISNSPLHF.

The chain recombines TRBV4-2 with TRBJ1-2; D is ambiguous. The V end was cut by 0 bases, the J end by 3 bases, with 5 bases between. Germline V gene sequence: CDR1 LGHNA, CDR2 YNFKEQ. The CDR3 totals 13 residues. The CDR3 nucleotides read TGTGCCAGCAGCCAAGAACAGTACTATGGCTACACCTTC. Translating it yields CASSQEQYYGYTF.

The chain links TRBV30 to TRBJ1-1; D unclear. The V gene lost 2 bases and the J gene lost 1 base, with 8 bases spanning the gap. The CDR3 spans 13 residues. From germline, CDR1 is GTSNPN and CDR2 SVGIG (reference sequence). CDR3 residues: CAWSYSRNTEAFF. The DNA for the CDR3 is TGTGCCTGGAGTTATAGTCGGAACACTGAAGCTTTCTTT.

The J gene is TRBJ2-2, the V gene TRBV5-1, with a tentative D call TRBD1 (6 bases). The CDR3 extends over 16 amino acids. Trimming took off 6 bases at V and 1 base at J, with 16 bases between the two ends. CDR1 is SGHRS, CDR2 YFSETQ, per germline. The CDR3 DNA reads as TGCGCCAGCATCCTCGACAGGTTAGAGAACACCGGGGAGCTGTTTTTT. Its translation: CASILDRLENTGELFF.

The chain combines TRBV11-2 with TRBJ1-5, with a tentative D call TRBD1 (5 bases). V lost 3 bases and J lost 7, with 19 bases in between. CDR1 SGHAT and CDR2 FQNNGV come from the germline V gene. The CDR3 totals 16 residues. CDR3: CASSFQGHVSVQPQHF. CDR3 in DNA: TGTGCCAGCAGCTTTCAGGGTCACGTATCTGTGCAGCCCCAGCATTTT.

This clone was detected once. V usage is TRBV5-1 and J usage is TRBJ2-2; 7 nucleotides line up with TRBD1. This CDR3 is 16 amino acids long. V was clipped by 4 bases and J by 5 bases; unmatched bases: 11. The V gene's germline CDR1 is SGHRS and CDR2 YFSETQ. The CDR3 region is CASSPNRGPHTGELFF. CDR3 DNA: TGCGCCAGCAGCCCCAACAGGGGCCCTCATACCGGGGAGCTGTTTTTT.

The rearrangement uses TRBV6-2 or TRBV6-3 and TRBJ2-5, with D unclear. The V end lost 6 bases, the J end lost 1 base, and 9 bases lay between the germline ends. Germline lookup yields CDR1 MNHEY and CDR2 SVGEGT. The CDR3 has 13 residues. The CDR3 loop is CASSTASQETQYF. Here the CDR3 DNA reads TGTGCCAGCAGCACAGCAAGCCAAGAGACCCAGTACTTC.

This sequence joins TRBV19 and TRBJ1-1; D remains ambiguous. Germline CDR1 and CDR2: LNHDA and SQIVND (reference sequence). The CDR3 consists of 15 residues. Trimming removed 2 bases from V and 1 base from J, with 11 bases in between. The CDR3 is CASSIITAGNTEAFF. CDR3 DNA sequence: TGTGCCAGTAGTATAATCACGGCAGGGAACACTGAAGCTTTCTTT.

The rearrangement uses TRBV25-1 and TRBJ1-1; no clear D. CDR3 size: 12 residues. The germline V gene encodes CDR1 MGHDK and CDR2 SYGVNS. V lost 7 bases, J lost 9 bases, and 15 bases lay in between. The CDR3 spells CASKAGGRKAFF. CDR3 nucleotide sequence: TGTGCCAGCAAAGCGGGAGGTCGGAAAGCTTTCTTT.

The rearrangement joins TRBV7-9 to TRBJ1-6, with D perhaps TRBD1 (5 bases). The CDR3 has 14 residues. Germline lookup yields CDR1 SEHNR and CDR2 FQNEAQ (reference sequence). V was trimmed by 5 bases and J by 7 bases, leaving 12 bases between them. CDR3: CASSQSGGNSPLHF. The CDR3 nucleotides are TGTGCCAGCAGCCAGTCCGGGGGGAATTCACCCCTCCACTTT. The full variable domain, with the rest looked up from reference TRBV7-9 and TRBJ1-6, is DTGVSQNPRHKITKRGQNVTFRCDPISEHNRLYWYRQTLGQGPEFLTYFQNEAQLEKSRLLSDRFSAERPKGSFSTLEIQRTEQGDSAMYLCASSQSGGNSPLHFGNGTRLTVT.

Here the CDR3 DNA reads TGTGCCAGCAGTTTATGGGCTAGCGGAGTCACAGATACGCAGTATTTT. Protein product: CASSLWASGVTDTQYF. The chain recombines TRBV28 with TRBJ2-3; 7 nucleotides match TRBD2. The V gene's germline CDR1 is MDHEN and CDR2 SYDVKM. J lost 2 bases, V lost 0 bases, and 5 bases had no gene match. The CDR3 runs to 16 residues.

The chain combines TRBV19 with TRBJ1-2; TRBD1 matches at 9 bases. There are 13 residues in the CDR3. V lost 5 bases to trimming and J lost 8 bases; unmatched junction nucleotides: 6. Germline assignment: CDR1 LNHDA and CDR2 SQIVND (reference sequence). Here the CDR3 reads CASSPTDRGGYTF. The CDR3 DNA sequence: TGTGCCAGTAGTCCTACGGACAGGGGCGGCTACACCTTC. Full variable domain (outside the CDR3, taken from reference TRBV19 and TRBJ1-2): DGGITQSPKYLFRKEGQNVTLSCEQNLNHDAMYWYRQDPGQGLRLIYYSQIVNDFQKGDIAEGYSVSREKKESFPLTVTSAQKNPTAFYLCASSPTDRGGYTFGSGTRLTVV.

CDR3 protein: CASSLRDFGVYEQYF. CDR3 bases: TGTGCCAGCAGTCTAAGGGACTTCGGGGTCTACGAGCAGTACTTC. This chain joins TRBV28 and TRBJ2-7, with D possibly being TRBD2 (6 bases). CDR3 length equals 15 residues. The germline gives CDR1 MDHEN, CDR2 SYDVKM. Trimming pared 5 bases from V and 3 bases from J, leaving 17 bases between.

CDR3 DNA: TGTGCCAGCAGCACGGGACAGCCCTACAATGAGCAGTTCTTC. Translating it yields CASSTGQPYNEQFF. This chain joins TRBV6-2 or TRBV6-3 and TRBJ2-1, with 7 bases identical to TRBD1. The J segment lost 2 bases and the V segment lost 6 bases, leaving 4 bases of the junction unmatched. This CDR3 spans 14 amino acids. Germline lookup yields CDR1 MNHEY and CDR2 SVGEGT.

J is TRBJ2-7 and V is TRBV29-1, with D perhaps TRBD1 (5 bases). The ends were cut back, 5 bases at V and 1 base at J, with 15 bases in the middle. CDR3 length equals 14 residues. In germline, CDR1 is SQVTM, CDR2 ANQGSEA. As DNA, the CDR3 is TGCAGCGTTCGGATCGGATCAGGGTCCTACGAGCAGTACTTC. It codes for CSVRIGSGSYEQYF.

The rearrangement links TRBV2 to TRBJ1-4, with D uncertain. Trimming took 5 bases from V and 0 from J, leaving 7 bases between them. In germline, CDR1 is SNHLY, CDR2 FYNNEI. The CDR3 loop spans 14 amino acids. CDR3 amino acids: CASSNTATNEKLFF. CDR3 DNA: TGTGCCAGCAGTAACACCGCAACTAATGAAAAACTGTTTTTT. The full variable domain, rest sourced from reference TRBV2 and TRBJ1-4, is EPEVTQTPSHQVTQMGQEVILRCVPISNHLYFYWYRQILGQKVEFLVSFYNNEISEKSEIFDDQFSVERPDGSNFTLKIRSTKLEDSAMYFCASSNTATNEKLFFGSGTQLSVL.

This clone turned up a few times. V and J are TRBV3-1 (or the pseudogene TRBV3-2) and TRBJ1-1, with D perhaps TRBD1 (6 bases). V dropped 1 base and J dropped 4 bases, with 10 bases sitting between them. Germline V gene data show CDR1 as LGHDT and CDR2 as YNNKEL (reference sequence). The CDR3 totals 14 residues. CDR3 in amino acids: CASSQAQGTTEAFF. The DNA of the CDR3 is TGTGCCAGCAGCCAAGCACAGGGCACCACTGAAGCTTTCTTT.

The chain is built from TRBV27 and TRBJ1-2; 7 bases are a match to TRBD1. The ends lost 5 bases at V and 8 bases at J; junction bases unmatched: 14. CDR1 MNHEY and CDR2 SMNVEV come from the germline V gene (reference sequence). The CDR3 runs to 15 residues. DNA for the CDR3: TGTGCCAGCAGTATCACTCCCCGACAGGGTCGCGGCTACACCTTC. Translating it yields CASSITPRQGRGYTF.

J is TRBJ1-2 and V is TRBV4-1; D not certain. Trimming removed 2 bases from V and 10 bases from J, with 17 bases in between. The CDR3 runs 14 residues. Per germline, CDR1 MGHRA and CDR2 YSYEKL. The DNA for the CDR3 is TGCGCCAGCAGCCAAAGCAGCCGGGAAGAAGCCTACACCTTC. Protein: CASSQSSREEAYTF.